This TCR beta chain stems from a study of blood T cell repertoires in COVID-19 (TCRdb year 2020). About the study as a whole: The collaborator samples originated in the United States, Italy and Spain and spanned the acute and convalescent phases of COVID-19. The material from the prospective study consisted of cDNA or gDNA derived from T cells, B-cell-depleted T cells, or PBMCs. Subjects who had been exposed to COVID-19, were actively infected with it, or had recovered from it provided the deeply sampled blood TCRbeta repertoires that made up the dataset. The repertoires were made available in a free public database intended to serve as a resource for research on the immune response to SARS-CoV-2. Samples were obtained from the ongoing ImmuneRACE study (first 160 participants) and from some 1,300 subjects provided by 6 global collaborators. Nearly every sample came with metadata listing a de-identified subject ID, COVID-19 status, age in years and sex. Where available, HLA class I and class II types were taken from metadata supplied by the sample provider and were not determined by assay-based typing. Overall study results and their limits: The amount of clinical and demographic metadata varied by source and participant and was provided uncurated.

TCRbeta CDR3 regions were amplified from genomic DNA by means of the immunoSEQ Assay, a bias-controlled multiplex PCR. The authors' analysis ran thus. The number of nucleated cells in each sample was estimated by amplification of reference gene primers within the assay. To quantify the absolute abundance of each unique TCRbeta CDR3 rearrangement, sequence reads were collapsed and filtered. For each sample, productive Simpson clonality was calculated as the square root of Simpson's diversity index over productive rearrangements. Here the immuneACCESS table is served through TCRdb, limited to in-frame sequences with V and J called. Missing clones are a known gap in these copies; in checked studies unresolved V genes cover under half, and the rest lacks a known reason. The V and J calls and the clone size are those of that table, but D and trimming were determined from the DNA. The sample table holds fewer than 250,000 clones, of which 83% were seen once. The top ten clonotypes cover 7.4% of the sample.

In the germline V gene (reference sequence), CDR1 corresponds to LNHDA and CDR2 to SQIVND. From its cysteine to its phenylalanine, the CDR3 spans 16 amino acids. Only CDR3 DNA remains: 48 bases, in frame from the first base. V has 6 bases trimmed and J has 4 bases trimmed; junction bases matching no gene number 13. Comments on this clone: What this receptor recognizes is not known. No base qualities exist here, and no much larger clone lies one base off it.

Collaborating institutions collected whole blood in K2EDTA tubes following their own protocols. Collaborator samples were shipped for TCRbeta analysis as frozen whole blood, isolated PBMCs, or DNA extracted from either sample type. This clonotype originated in a woman between 45 and 65 years old with acute or convalescent COVID-19. The material sequenced was peripheral blood. The V and J segments used are TRBV19 and TRBJ2-3, with TRBD2 matching 7 junction bases. The DNA is as follows: TGTGCCAGTAGCGCGACTAGCTCCGGTTTTTCAGATACGCAGTATTTT. Translated, it reads CASSATSSGFSDTQYF. Full variable domain (CDR3 extended with the reference TRBV19 and TRBJ2-3 proteins): DGGITQSPKYLFRKEGQNVTLSCEQNLNHDAMYWYRQDPGQGLRLIYYSQIVNDFQKGDIAEGYSVSREKKESFPLTVTSAQKNPTAFYLCASSATSSGFSDTQYFGPGTRLTVL.